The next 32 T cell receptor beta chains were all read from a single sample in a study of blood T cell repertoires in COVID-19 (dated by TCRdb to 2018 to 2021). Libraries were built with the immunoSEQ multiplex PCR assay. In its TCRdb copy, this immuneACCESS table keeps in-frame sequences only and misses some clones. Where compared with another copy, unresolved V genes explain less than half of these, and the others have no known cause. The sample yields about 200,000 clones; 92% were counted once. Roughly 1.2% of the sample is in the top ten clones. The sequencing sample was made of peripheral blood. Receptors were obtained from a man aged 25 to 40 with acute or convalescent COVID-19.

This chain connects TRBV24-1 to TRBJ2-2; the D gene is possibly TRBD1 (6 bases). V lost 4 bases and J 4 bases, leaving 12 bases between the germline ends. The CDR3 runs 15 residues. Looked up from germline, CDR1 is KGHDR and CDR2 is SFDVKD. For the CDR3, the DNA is TGTGCCACCAGTGACTCCTACAGGGTCACCGGGGAGCTGTTTTTT. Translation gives CATSDSYRVTGELFF.

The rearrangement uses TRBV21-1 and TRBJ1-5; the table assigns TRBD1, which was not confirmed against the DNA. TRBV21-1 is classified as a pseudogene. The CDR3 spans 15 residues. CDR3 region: CASSNRGRVNQPQHF. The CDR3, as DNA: TGTGCCAGCAGCAACAGGGGGCGCGTCAATCAGCCCCAGCATTTT.

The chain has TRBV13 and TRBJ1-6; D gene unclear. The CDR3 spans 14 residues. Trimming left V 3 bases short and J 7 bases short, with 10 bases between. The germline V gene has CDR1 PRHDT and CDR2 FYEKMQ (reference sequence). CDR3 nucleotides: TGTGCCAGCAGCTTGTCCTATTTAAATTCACCCCTCCACTTT. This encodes CASSLSYLNSPLHF.

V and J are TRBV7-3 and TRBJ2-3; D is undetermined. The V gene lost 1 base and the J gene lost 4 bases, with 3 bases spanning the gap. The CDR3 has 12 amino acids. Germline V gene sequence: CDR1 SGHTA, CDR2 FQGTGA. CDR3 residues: CASSLSADTQYF. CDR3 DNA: TGTGCCAGCAGCTTAAGCGCAGATACGCAGTATTTT.

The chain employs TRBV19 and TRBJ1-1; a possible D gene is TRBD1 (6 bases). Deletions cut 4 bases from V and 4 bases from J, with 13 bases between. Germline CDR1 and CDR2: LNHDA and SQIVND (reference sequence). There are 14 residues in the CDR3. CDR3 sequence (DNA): TGTGCCAGTAGTACCGCAGGGGAGAGCACTGAAGCTTTCTTT. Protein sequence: CASSTAGESTEAFF.

Here the CDR3 DNA reads TGTGCCAGCAGCCGGACAGGGGGTGCCAAAAACATTCAGTACTTC. Protein sequence: CASSRTGGAKNIQYF. The chain links TRBV11-1 to TRBJ2-4, with 10 bases that match TRBD1. The germline gives CDR1 SGHAT, CDR2 FQDESV (reference sequence). The CDR3 has 15 residues. The ends lost 5 bases at V and 1 base at J; junction bases unmatched: 2.

Here the CDR3 reads CASSLTGDSGNTIYF. CDR3 coding DNA: TGTGCCAGCAGTTTAACAGGGGACTCTGGAAACACCATATATTTT. The rearrangement links TRBV28 to TRBJ1-3; TRBD1 aligns across 7 bases. J was trimmed by 0 bases and V by 2 bases; bases with no gene match: 1. CDR1 is MDHEN and CDR2 is SYDVKM in the germline V gene. The CDR3 loop spans 15 amino acids.

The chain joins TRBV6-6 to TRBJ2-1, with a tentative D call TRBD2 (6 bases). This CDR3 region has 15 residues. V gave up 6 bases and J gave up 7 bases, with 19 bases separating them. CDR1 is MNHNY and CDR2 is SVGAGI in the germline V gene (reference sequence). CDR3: CASSRSGGRTNEQFF. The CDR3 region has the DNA TGTGCCAGCAGCCGGTCTGGGGGGAGAACTAATGAGCAGTTCTTC.

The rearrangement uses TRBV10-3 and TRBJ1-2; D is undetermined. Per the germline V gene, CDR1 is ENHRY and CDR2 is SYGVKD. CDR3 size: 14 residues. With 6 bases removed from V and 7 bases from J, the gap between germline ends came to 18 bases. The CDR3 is CAIRGGVFTGGYTF. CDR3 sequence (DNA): TGTGCCATCAGGGGCGGGGTTTTTACTGGTGGCTACACCTTC.

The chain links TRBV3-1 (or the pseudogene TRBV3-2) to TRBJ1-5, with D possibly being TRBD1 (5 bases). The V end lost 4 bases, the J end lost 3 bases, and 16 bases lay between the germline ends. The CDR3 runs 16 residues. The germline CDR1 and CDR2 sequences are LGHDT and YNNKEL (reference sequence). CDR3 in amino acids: CASSRSEAGNNQPQHF. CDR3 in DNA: TGTGCCAGCAGCCGCTCAGAGGCAGGGAACAATCAGCCCCAGCATTTT.

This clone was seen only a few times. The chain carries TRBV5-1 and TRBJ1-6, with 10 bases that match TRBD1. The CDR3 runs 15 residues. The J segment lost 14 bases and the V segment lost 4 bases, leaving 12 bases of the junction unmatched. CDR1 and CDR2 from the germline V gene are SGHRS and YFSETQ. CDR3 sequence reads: CASSGAGTGERTLHF. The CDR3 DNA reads TGCGCCAGCAGCGGAGCCGGGACAGGGGAAAGGACCCTCCACTTT.

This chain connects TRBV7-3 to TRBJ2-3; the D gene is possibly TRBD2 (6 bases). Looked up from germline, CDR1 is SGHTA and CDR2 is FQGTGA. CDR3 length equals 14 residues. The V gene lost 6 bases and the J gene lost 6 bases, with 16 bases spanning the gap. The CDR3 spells CASSPIGGRDTQYF. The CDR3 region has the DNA TGTGCCAGCAGTCCGATAGGAGGGCGGGATACGCAGTATTTT.

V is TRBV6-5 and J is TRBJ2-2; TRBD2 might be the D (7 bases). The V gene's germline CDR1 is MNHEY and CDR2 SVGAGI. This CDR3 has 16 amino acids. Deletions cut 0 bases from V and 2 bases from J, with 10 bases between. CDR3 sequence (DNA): TGTGCCAGCAGTTACTCAGGGGGGGGTAACACCGGGGAGCTGTTTTTT. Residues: CASSYSGGGNTGELFF.

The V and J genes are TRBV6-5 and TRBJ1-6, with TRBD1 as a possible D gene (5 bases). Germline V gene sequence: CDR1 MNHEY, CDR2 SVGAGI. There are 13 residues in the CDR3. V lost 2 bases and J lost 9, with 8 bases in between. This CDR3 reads CASSYPQGSPLHF. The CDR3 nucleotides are TGTGCCAGCAGTTACCCGCAGGGTTCACCCCTCCACTTT.

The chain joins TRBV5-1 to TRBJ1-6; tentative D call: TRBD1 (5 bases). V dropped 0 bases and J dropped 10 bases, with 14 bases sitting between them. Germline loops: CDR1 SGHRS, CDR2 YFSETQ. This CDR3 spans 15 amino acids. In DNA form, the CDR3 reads TGCGCCAGCAGCTTGGGGGCGACAGTCAGCTCACCCCTCCACTTT. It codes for CASSLGATVSSPLHF.

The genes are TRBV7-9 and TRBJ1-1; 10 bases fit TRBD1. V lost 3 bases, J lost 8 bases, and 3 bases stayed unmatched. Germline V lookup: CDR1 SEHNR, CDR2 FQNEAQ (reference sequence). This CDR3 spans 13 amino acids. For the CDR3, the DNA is TGTGCCAGCAGCTTCGGACAGGGGGAAGAAGCTTTCTTT. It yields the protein CASSFGQGEEAFF.

The CDR3 DNA sequence: TGTGCCAGTAGTTACTTTGGGACTAGCGGGGGGGCCGTTTTGAATGAGCAGTTCTTC. Translation: CASSYFGTSGGAVLNEQFF. V and J are TRBV19 and TRBJ2-1; 16 bases align to TRBD2. The CDR3 length is 19 residues. V dropped 5 bases and J dropped 7; count of bases not matched to a gene: 14. Germline V gene lookup returns CDR1 LNHDA and CDR2 SQIVND (reference sequence). Variable domain in full (rest from reference TRBV19 and TRBJ2-1): DGGITQSPKYLFRKEGQNVTLSCEQNLNHDAMYWYRQDPGQGLRLIYYSQIVNDFQKGDIAEGYSVSREKKESFPLTVTSAQKNPTAFYLCASSYFGTSGGAVLNEQFFGPGTRLTVL.

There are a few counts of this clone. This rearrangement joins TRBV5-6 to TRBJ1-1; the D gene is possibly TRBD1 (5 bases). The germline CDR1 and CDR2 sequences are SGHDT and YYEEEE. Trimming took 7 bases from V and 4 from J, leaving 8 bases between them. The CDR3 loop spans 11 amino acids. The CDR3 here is CASLGATEAFF. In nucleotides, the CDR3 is TGTGCCAGCTTAGGGGCCACTGAAGCTTTCTTT.

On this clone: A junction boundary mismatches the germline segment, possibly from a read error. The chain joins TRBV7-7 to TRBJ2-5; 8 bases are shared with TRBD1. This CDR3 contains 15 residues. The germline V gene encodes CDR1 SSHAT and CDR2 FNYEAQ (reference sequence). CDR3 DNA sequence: TGTGCTAGCAGCCCGCGTAGGACAGGGTCCGAGACCCAGTACTTC. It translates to CASSPRRTGSETQYF.

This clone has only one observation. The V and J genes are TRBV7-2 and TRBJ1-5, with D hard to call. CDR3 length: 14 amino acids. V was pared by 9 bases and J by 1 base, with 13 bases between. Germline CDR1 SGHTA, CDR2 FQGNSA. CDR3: CASTFDGSNQPQHF. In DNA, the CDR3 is TGTGCCAGTACATTCGACGGGAGCAATCAGCCCCAGCATTTT.

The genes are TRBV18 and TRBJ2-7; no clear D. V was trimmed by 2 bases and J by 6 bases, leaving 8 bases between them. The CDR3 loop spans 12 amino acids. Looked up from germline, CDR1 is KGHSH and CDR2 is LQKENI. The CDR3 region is CASSPSGLEQYF. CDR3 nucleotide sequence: TGTGCCAGCTCACCATCTGGGCTCGAGCAGTACTTC. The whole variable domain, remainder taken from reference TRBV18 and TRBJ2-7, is NAGVMQNPRHLVRRRGQEARLRCSPMKGHSHVYWYRQLPEEGLKFMVYLQKENIIDESGMPKERFSAEFPKEGPSILRIQQVVRGDSAAYFCASSPSGLEQYFGPGTRLTVT.

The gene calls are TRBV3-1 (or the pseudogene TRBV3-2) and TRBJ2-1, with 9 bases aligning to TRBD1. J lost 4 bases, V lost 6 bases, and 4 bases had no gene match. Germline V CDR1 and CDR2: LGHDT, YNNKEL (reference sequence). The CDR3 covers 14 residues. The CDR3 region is CASRGTGTYNEQFF. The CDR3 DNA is TGTGCCAGCAGAGGGACAGGGACGTACAATGAGCAGTTCTTC.

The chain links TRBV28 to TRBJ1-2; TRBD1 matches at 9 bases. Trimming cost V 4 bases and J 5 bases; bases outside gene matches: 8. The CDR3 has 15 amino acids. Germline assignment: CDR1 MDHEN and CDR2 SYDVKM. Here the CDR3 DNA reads TGTGCCAGCAGTTACAGGGGGCGGACCGGATATGGCTACACCTTC. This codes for CASSYRGRTGYGYTF.

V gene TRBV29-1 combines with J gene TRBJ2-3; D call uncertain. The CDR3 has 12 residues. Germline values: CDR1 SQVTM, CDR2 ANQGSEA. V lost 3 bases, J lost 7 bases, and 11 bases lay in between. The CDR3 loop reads CSVDPPPNTQYF. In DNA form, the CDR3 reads TGCAGCGTTGACCCGCCCCCTAATACGCAGTATTTT.

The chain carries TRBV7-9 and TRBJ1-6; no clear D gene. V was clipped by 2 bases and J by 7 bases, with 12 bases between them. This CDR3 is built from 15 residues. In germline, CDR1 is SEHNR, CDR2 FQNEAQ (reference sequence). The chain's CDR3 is CASSLMARPNSPLHF. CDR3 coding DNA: TGTGCCAGCAGCTTAATGGCACGTCCGAATTCACCCCTCCACTTT.

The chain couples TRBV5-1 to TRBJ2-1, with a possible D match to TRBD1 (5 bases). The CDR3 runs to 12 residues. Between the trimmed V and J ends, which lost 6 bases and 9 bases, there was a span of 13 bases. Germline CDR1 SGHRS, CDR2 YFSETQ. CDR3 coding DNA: TGCGCCAGCAAGTCGGATACAGGTGAGCAGTTCTTC. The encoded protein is CASKSDTGEQFF.

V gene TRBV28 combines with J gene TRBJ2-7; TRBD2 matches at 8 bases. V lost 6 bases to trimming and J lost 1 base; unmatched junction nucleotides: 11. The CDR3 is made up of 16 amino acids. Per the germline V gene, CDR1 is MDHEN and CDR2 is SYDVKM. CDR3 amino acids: CASRLTSGAGSYEQYF. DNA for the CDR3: TGTGCCAGCAGACTAACTAGCGGTGCGGGGTCCTACGAGCAGTACTTC.

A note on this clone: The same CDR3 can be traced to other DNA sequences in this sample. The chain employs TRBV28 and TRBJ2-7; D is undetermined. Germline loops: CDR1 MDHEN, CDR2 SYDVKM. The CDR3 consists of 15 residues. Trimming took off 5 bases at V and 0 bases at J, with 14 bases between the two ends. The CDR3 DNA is TGTGCCAGCAGTCTGGCCGGCCCTAGCTCCTACGAGCAGTACTTC. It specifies CASSLAGPSSYEQYF.

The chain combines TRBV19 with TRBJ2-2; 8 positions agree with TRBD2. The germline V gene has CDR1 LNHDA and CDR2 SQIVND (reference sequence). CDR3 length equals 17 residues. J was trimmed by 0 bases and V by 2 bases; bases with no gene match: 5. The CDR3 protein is CASSIPGLAANTGELFF. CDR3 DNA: TGTGCCAGTAGTATACCCGGACTAGCCGCGAACACCGGGGAGCTGTTTTTT.

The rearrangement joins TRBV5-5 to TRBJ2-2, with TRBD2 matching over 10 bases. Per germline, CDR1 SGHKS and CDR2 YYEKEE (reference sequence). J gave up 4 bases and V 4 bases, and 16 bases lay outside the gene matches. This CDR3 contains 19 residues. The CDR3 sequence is CASSKQSGLAVGLTGELFF. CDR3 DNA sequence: TGTGCCAGCAGCAAACAGTCCGGACTAGCGGTAGGACTCACCGGGGAGCTGTTTTTT.

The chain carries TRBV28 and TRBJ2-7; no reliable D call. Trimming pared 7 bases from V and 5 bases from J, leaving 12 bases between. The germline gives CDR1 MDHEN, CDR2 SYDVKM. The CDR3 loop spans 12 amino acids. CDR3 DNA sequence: TGTGCCAGCAAACTTAGGAGCGACGAGCAGTACTTC. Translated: CASKLRSDEQYF.

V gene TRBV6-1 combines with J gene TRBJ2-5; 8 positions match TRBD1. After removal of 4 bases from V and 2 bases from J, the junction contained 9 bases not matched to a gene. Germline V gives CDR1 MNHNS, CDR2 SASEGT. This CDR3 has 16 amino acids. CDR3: CASSATTGGPQETQYF. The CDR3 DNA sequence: TGTGCCAGCAGTGCAACCACAGGGGGTCCTCAAGAGACCCAGTACTTC.